The T cell receptor beta chain under discussion was sequenced for a study of radiotherapy plus CTLA-4 blockade in lung cancer (dated by TCRdb to the late 2010s). About the study as a whole: Objective responses occurred in more than 15% of enrolled patients, and around 29% achieved disease control. Broad study findings and their caveats: Early dynamic changes in blood T cell clones, together with increased serum interferon-beta after radiation, were reported as the strongest predictors of response. After treatment with radiotherapy and ipilimumab, TCR clones that came from tumors expanded in the peripheral blood.

The study evaluated CTLA-4 blockade (ipilimumab) given together with focal radiation therapy in patients who had chemo-refractory metastatic non-small-cell lung cancer. Libraries came from the immunoSEQ multiplex PCR assay. Drawn from immuneACCESS, this table holds only the in-frame rearrangements with V and J called that TCRdb kept. Clones are partly lost; checked studies trace under half to an unresolved V gene and leave the rest unexplained. The sample table lists over 100,000 clones, around 89% of them with a count of one. The ten largest make up about 7% of the sample. A note on this clone: Its antigen target is currently unknown. Per-base quality was not reported, and no clone a single base away is much larger than it.

Here V drops 3 bases and J drops 4 bases, and the junction holds 1 base not matched to any gene. The CDR3 has 14 amino acids, counting the end cysteine and phenylalanine. The read is trimmed to its CDR3 DNA, 42 bases read in frame from base 1. CDR1 and CDR2, looked up from the germline V gene, are SGHDT and YYEEEE. The rearranged chain carries TRBV5-6 and TRBJ2-3; TRBD2 matches 11 bases in the middle. Sequencing used peripheral blood, obtained from a patient treated with radiotherapy plus ipilimumab. The sequence came from a human donor with non-small cell lung cancer that progressed on radiotherapy plus ipilimumab. The CDR3 in this case is CASSSGLAADTQYF. DNA sequence: TGTGCCAGCAGCTCGGGACTAGCGGCAGATACGCAGTATTTT.